This TCR beta chain was identified in a study of T cell changes during pregnancy in multiple sclerosis. The assay was immunoSEQ multiplex PCR, and TCRdb's table has in-frame clones only and misses some. Among about 50,000 clones, about 89% were seen once, and the ten largest hold about 9.4%. CDR3 length: 17 residues. Trimming at V came to 2 bases and at J to 2 bases, leaving 9 bases not matched to a gene. Per germline, CDR1 MNHEY and CDR2 SMNVEV (reference sequence). The chain has TRBV27 and TRBJ2-3, with 8 nucleotides matching TRBD2. Here the sequenced sample was CD8+ T cells from peripheral blood mononuclear cells, taken after pregnancy. The receptor comes from a female donor with multiple sclerosis, enrolled in a pregnancy study. In DNA form, the CDR3 reads TGTGCCAGCAGTTTAGGAAGGGCGGGGGGTTTCACAGATACGCAGTATTTT. It encodes CASSLGRAGGFTDTQYF.